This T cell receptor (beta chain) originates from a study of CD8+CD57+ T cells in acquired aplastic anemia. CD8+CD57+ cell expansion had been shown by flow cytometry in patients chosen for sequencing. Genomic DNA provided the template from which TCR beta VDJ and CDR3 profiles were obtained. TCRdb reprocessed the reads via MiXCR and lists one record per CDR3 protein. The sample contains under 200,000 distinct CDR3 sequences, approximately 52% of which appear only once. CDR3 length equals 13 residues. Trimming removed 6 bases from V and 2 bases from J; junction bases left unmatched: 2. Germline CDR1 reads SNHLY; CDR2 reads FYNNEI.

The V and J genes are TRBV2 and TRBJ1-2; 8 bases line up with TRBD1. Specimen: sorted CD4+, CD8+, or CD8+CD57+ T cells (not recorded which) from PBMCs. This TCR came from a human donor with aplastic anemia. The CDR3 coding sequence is TGTGCCAGCAGCACAGGGGGGAACTATGGCTACACCTTC. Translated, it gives CASSTGGNYGYTF.